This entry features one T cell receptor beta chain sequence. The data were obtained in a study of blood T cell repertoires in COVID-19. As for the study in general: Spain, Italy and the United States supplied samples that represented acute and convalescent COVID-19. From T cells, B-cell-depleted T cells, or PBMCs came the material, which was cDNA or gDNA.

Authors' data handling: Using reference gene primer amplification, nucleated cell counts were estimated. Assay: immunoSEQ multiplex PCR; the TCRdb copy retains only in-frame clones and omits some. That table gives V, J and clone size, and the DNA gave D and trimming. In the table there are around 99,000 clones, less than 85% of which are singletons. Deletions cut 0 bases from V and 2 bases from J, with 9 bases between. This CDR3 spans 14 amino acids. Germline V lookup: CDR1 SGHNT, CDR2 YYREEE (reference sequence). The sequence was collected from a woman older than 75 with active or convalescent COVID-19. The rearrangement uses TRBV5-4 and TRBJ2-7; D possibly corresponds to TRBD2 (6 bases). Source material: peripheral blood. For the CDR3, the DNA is TGTGCCAGCAGCTTGGCGGGAGTGACCTACGAGCAGTACTTC. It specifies CASSLAGVTYEQYF.